A single sample is the source of the 14 T cell receptor beta chains below, sequenced in a study of identifying expanded T cells in peripheral blood. Sequenced by immunoSEQ multiplex PCR; TCRdb stores in-frame clones only, minus some. The sample includes about 100,000 clones, 80% to 90% of them seen just once. The sample taken for sequencing was blood. Source of these receptors: a person aged 18 to 75 in good health.

This chain uses TRBV19 with TRBJ2-5; possible D gene TRBD1, 6 bases. The V gene's germline CDR1 is LNHDA and CDR2 SQIVND (reference sequence). V was shortened by 4 bases and J by 1 base, with 10 bases between the two germline ends. This CDR3 region has 14 residues. CDR3 in amino acids: CASSTNRAQETQYF. CDR3 nucleotides: TGTGCCAGTAGTACCAACAGGGCCCAAGAGACCCAGTACTTC.

The V call is TRBV30, the J call TRBJ1-4, with D possibly matching TRBD1 (5 bases). V lost 3 bases and J 7 bases, leaving 18 bases between the germline ends. CDR1 and CDR2 (germline): GTSNPN, SVGIG (reference sequence). The CDR3 totals 15 residues. The CDR3 sequence: CAWSPRGGGGEKLFF. CDR3 nucleotide sequence: TGTGCCTGGAGCCCCCGGGGGGGTGGGGGTGAAAAACTGTTTTTT.

CDR3 sequence reads: CASSTNRVRSYGYTF. The CDR3 DNA follows: TGTGCCAGTAGCACAAACAGGGTTCGGAGCTATGGCTACACCTTC. V gene TRBV19 combines with J gene TRBJ1-2; a possible D gene is TRBD1 (6 bases). CDR1 is LNHDA and CDR2 is SQIVND in the germline V gene (reference sequence). The V and J ends lost 6 bases and 4 bases respectively, with 18 bases between them. The CDR3 covers 15 residues.

This sequence joins TRBV19 and TRBJ1-5; D gene uncertain. The ends were cut back, 7 bases at V and 2 bases at J, with 15 bases in the middle. There are 15 residues in the CDR3. In germline, CDR1 is LNHDA, CDR2 SQIVND (reference sequence). As DNA, the CDR3 is TGTGCCAGTAAGCCGCAAGGTCCGGGCAATCAGCCCCAGCATTTT. This translates into CASKPQGPGNQPQHF.

This clone was counted a single time. The V gene is TRBV7-8, the J gene TRBJ1-2; 7 bases are a match to TRBD1. In germline, CDR1 is SGHVS, CDR2 FQNEAQ. The CDR3 runs to 15 residues. J gave up 6 bases and V 5 bases, and 12 bases lay outside the gene matches. CDR3 loop: CASSTPGQETDGYTF. Written as DNA, the CDR3 is TGTGCCAGCAGCACCCCCGGACAGGAAACGGATGGCTACACCTTC.

The J gene is TRBJ2-7, the V gene TRBV6-1, with a weak D call TRBD1 (6 bases). V was cut by 2 bases and J by 4 bases, with 12 bases left in between. This CDR3 has 14 amino acids. Per the germline V gene, CDR1 is MNHNS and CDR2 is SASEGT. The CDR3 is CASSEKGEGYEQYF. In nucleotides, the CDR3 is TGTGCCAGCAGTGAAAAGGGGGAAGGGTACGAGCAGTACTTC.

The genes are TRBV21-1 and TRBJ2-3. TRBV21-1 is classified as a pseudogene. This CDR3 region has 23 residues. The CDR3 loop reads CASSKCFLLASIITDAPTDTQYF. The CDR3 DNA reads as TGTGCCAGCAGCAAATGCTTCCTTTTGGCGAGTATCATCACCGACGCCCCCACAGATACGCAGTATTTT.

The CDR3 loop is CASSMPTGGFATEAFF. CDR3 nucleotides: TGCGCCAGCAGCATGCCGACAGGGGGATTCGCCACTGAAGCTTTCTTT. The J gene is TRBJ1-1, the V gene TRBV5-1; 9 nucleotides agree with TRBD1. CDR1 is SGHRS and CDR2 is YFSETQ in the germline V gene. V lost 4 bases and J lost 4; bases outside the gene matches: 11. CDR3 length: 16 amino acids.

The chain couples TRBV7-9 to TRBJ1-2; 8 bases match TRBD1. CDR1 is SEHNR and CDR2 is FQNEAQ in the germline V gene (reference sequence). V was pared by 6 bases and J by 6 bases, with 6 bases of the junction left unmatched. The CDR3 runs to 13 residues. The chain's CDR3 is CASSRTGSHGYTF. CDR3 in DNA: TGTGCCAGCAGTAGGACAGGGTCCCATGGCTACACCTTC. The variable domain in full, completed from reference TRBV7-9 and TRBJ1-2, reads DTGVSQNPRHKITKRGQNVTFRCDPISEHNRLYWYRQTLGQGPEFLTYFQNEAQLEKSRLLSDRFSAERPKGSFSTLEIQRTEQGDSAMYLCASSRTGSHGYTFGSGTRLTVV.

V is TRBV10-2 and J is TRBJ2-3, with a possible D match to TRBD2 (6 bases). V was trimmed by 5 bases and J by 0 bases, leaving 12 bases between them. Germline assignment: CDR1 WSHSY and CDR2 SAAADI. CDR3 size: 15 residues. The CDR3 reads CASSHDGTSTDTQYF. The CDR3 DNA reads as TGCGCCAGCAGTCACGACGGGACTAGCACAGATACGCAGTATTTT.

The chain links TRBV5-6 to TRBJ1-1; TRBD1 is a possible D gene (5 bases). The V and J ends lost 0 bases and 2 bases respectively, with 14 bases between them. This CDR3 region has 16 residues. Germline CDR1 and CDR2: SGHDT and YYEEEE. The CDR3 bases are TGTGCCAGCAGCTTGGGAGGCGGGGGATTCAACACTGAAGCTTTCTTT. Translation gives CASSLGGGGFNTEAFF.

V usage is TRBV6-5 and J usage is TRBJ2-7; maybe TRBD1 (6 bases). Trimming pared 2 bases from V and 2 bases from J, leaving 16 bases between. The CDR3 extends over 16 amino acids. Germline values: CDR1 MNHEY, CDR2 SVGAGI. CDR3 protein: CASSYKYTGYPYEQYF. In DNA form, the CDR3 reads TGTGCCAGCAGTTACAAGTATACAGGGTACCCCTACGAGCAGTACTTC.

V gene TRBV25-1 combines with J gene TRBJ2-5, with a weak D call TRBD1 (6 bases). The V end lost 0 bases, the J end lost 4 bases, and 15 bases lay between the germline ends. The germline V gene has CDR1 MGHDK and CDR2 SYGVNS. The CDR3 consists of 16 residues. The CDR3 sequence is CASSEYGRTGRETQYF. The CDR3 DNA is TGTGCCAGCAGTGAATATGGAAGAACAGGGAGAGAGACCCAGTACTTC.

The chain combines TRBV30 with TRBJ1-1; 8 nucleotides match TRBD1. The CDR3 is 15 residues long. Germline CDR1 reads GTSNPN; CDR2 reads SVGIG (reference sequence). The junction had 8 bases not matched to a gene; V was cut back by 5 bases and J by 0 bases. CDR3 coding DNA: TGTGCCTGGGGACAGGGTCTTGGGGTGAACACTGAAGCTTTCTTT. It is translated as CAWGQGLGVNTEAFF. Based on the CDR3 plus reference TRBV30 and TRBJ1-1, the full variable domain is SQTIHQWPATLVQPVGSPLSLECTVEGTSNPNLYWYRQAAGRGLQLLFYSVGIGQISSEVPQNLSASRPQDRQFILSSKKLLLSDSGFYLCAWGQGLGVNTEAFFGQGTRLTVV.